This T cell receptor (beta chain) was sequenced for a study of blood T cell repertoires in COVID-19. The authors' processing: Amplification from reference gene primers served as the basis for estimated nucleated cell counts. Assay: immunoSEQ multiplex PCR; the TCRdb copy retains only in-frame clones and omits some. V, J and clone size derive from that table, while D and trimming were established from the DNA sequence. The repertoire holds about 97,000 clones, around nine tenths seen once, with about 1.7% in the top ten. This TCR derives from a man between 60 and 70 years old with acute or convalescent COVID-19. The sequencing input was peripheral blood.

As DNA, the CDR3 is TGCGCCAGCAGCTTGGAGGGGCAGGGGAGAGAAAAACTGTTTTTT. Protein sequence: CASSLEGQGREKLFF. This chain connects TRBV5-1 to TRBJ1-4; a weak D match, TRBD1 (6 bases). There are 15 residues in the CDR3. V was shortened by 0 bases and J by 8 bases, with 14 bases between the two germline ends. CDR1 SGHRS and CDR2 YFSETQ come from the germline V gene. The whole variable domain, remainder taken from reference TRBV5-1 and TRBJ1-4, is KAGVTQTPRYLIKTRGQQVTLSCSPISGHRSVSWYQQTPGQGLQFLFEYFSETQRNKGNFPGRFSGRQFSNSRSEMNVSTLELGDSALYLCASSLEGQGREKLFFGSGTQLSVL.